This is a list of T cell receptor beta chains from one sample in a study of blood T cell repertoires in COVID-19. This table comes from immunoSEQ multiplex PCR, and its TCRdb copy is limited to in-frame clones, with some not included. The sample records about 270,000 clones, approximately 89% being singletons. The material sequenced was peripheral blood. The receptors shown here come from a man in his forties with active or convalescent COVID-19. The CDR3 runs from the conserved cysteine through the conserved F or W. A D gene is named only where the DNA matches it firmly. Only part of the rows carry a size: once, few, many, or a class if the clone is expanded.

d_gene: NA
v_gene: TRBV28
j_gene: TRBJ1-1
abundance: NA
CDR3nt: TGTGCCACCCACTTACGCGGGGTGAACACTGAAGCTTTCTTT
CDR3aa: CATHLRGVNTEAFF

d_gene: TRBD1
v_gene: TRBV28
j_gene: TRBJ1-2
abundance: NA
CDR3nt: TGTGCCAGCAGGGCCGGGACAGACACCTATGGCTACACCTTC
CDR3aa: CASRAGTDTYGYTF

d_gene: TRBD1
v_gene: TRBV7-3
j_gene: TRBJ2-1
abundance: NA
CDR3nt: TGTGCCAGCAGCTTACCCGGACAGGGCTACAATGAGCAGTTCTTC
CDR3aa: CASSLPGQGYNEQFF

d_gene: TRBD2
v_gene: TRBV5-1
j_gene: TRBJ2-5
abundance: NA
CDR3nt: TGCGCCAGCAGCTTTAGCGGGGGGACTCAAGAGACCCAGTACTTC
CDR3aa: CASSFSGGTQETQYF

d_gene: NA
v_gene: TRBV2
j_gene: TRBJ1-4
abundance: NA
CDR3nt: TGTGCCAGCAGGGACAGTAATGAAAAACTGTTTTTT
CDR3aa: CASRDSNEKLFF

d_gene: NA
v_gene: TRBV9
j_gene: TRBJ1-1
abundance: NA
CDR3nt: TGTGCCAGCAGCGCCCAGGAGTCGGGGGCTTTCTTT
CDR3aa: CASSAQESGAFF

d_gene: NA
v_gene: TRBV2
j_gene: TRBJ2-2
abundance: NA
CDR3nt: TGTGCCAGCCGGGACAACACGGTCGGGGAGCTGTTTTTT
CDR3aa: CASRDNTVGELFF

d_gene: TRBD1
v_gene: TRBV27
j_gene: TRBJ2-2
abundance: once
CDR3nt: TGTGCCAGCAGTTCGACAGGGGGCCGGATACTCACCGGGGAGCTGTTTTTT
CDR3aa: CASSSTGGRILTGELFF

d_gene: TRBD1
v_gene: TRBV19
j_gene: TRBJ2-6
abundance: NA
CDR3nt: TGTGCCAGTACTCCGGACAGGGACGGGGCCAACGTCCTGACTTTC
CDR3aa: CASTPDRDGANVLTF

d_gene: NA
v_gene: TRBV21-1
j_gene: TRBJ2-7
abundance: NA
CDR3nt: TGTGCCGCAGGATTGACTAGCGGGAGGGCCTTCCCAAGAAACGAGCAGTACTTC
CDR3aa: CAAGLTSGRAFPRNEQYF

d_gene: NA
v_gene: TRBV2
j_gene: TRBJ1-1
abundance: NA
CDR3nt: TGTGCCACCCGACTCGGGGAGAACACTGAAGCTTTCTTT
CDR3aa: CATRLGENTEAFF

d_gene: NA
v_gene: TRBV5-1
j_gene: TRBJ1-1
abundance: NA
CDR3nt: TGCGCCAGCAGACAGGCTATGAACACTGAAGCTTTCTTT
CDR3aa: CASRQAMNTEAFF

d_gene: NA
v_gene: TRBV7-2
j_gene: TRBJ2-5
abundance: NA
CDR3nt: TGTGCCAGCAGCTCTCCCCTCCAAGAGACCCAGTACTTC
CDR3aa: CASSSPLQETQYF

d_gene: NA
v_gene: TRBV4-1
j_gene: TRBJ2-7
abundance: NA
CDR3nt: TGCGCCAGCAGCCAAGGACAGGCGAGCTCCTACGAGCAGTACTTC
CDR3aa: CASSQGQASSYEQYF

d_gene: NA
v_gene: TRBV9
j_gene: TRBJ2-7
abundance: NA
CDR3nt: TGTGTCAGCAGCCCCCGTGGGTCCAGGGCTTACGAGCAGTACTTC
CDR3aa: CVSSPRGSRAYEQYF

d_gene: TRBD1
v_gene: TRBV19
j_gene: TRBJ1-5
abundance: NA
CDR3nt: TGTGCCAGTAGTATAGGGGTGGGGCGGACAGGGGTTGGCAGCAATCAGCCCCAGCATTTT
CDR3aa: CASSIGVGRTGVGSNQPQHF

d_gene: NA
v_gene: TRBV3-1/TRBV3-2
j_gene: TRBJ1-2
abundance: NA
CDR3nt: TGTGCCAGCAGCCCAGGGAATCGGTATGGCTACACCTTC
CDR3aa: CASSPGNRYGYTF

d_gene: TRBD1
v_gene: TRBV2
j_gene: TRBJ2-1
abundance: NA
CDR3nt: TGTGCCAGCAGTGAGGCGGGACAGGGAAGCGATGAGCAGTTCTTC
CDR3aa: CASSEAGQGSDEQFF

d_gene: TRBD1
v_gene: TRBV13
j_gene: TRBJ2-7
abundance: once
CDR3nt: TGTGCCAGCAGCTCCTCCACGGACAGGGCCTACGAGCAGTACTTC
CDR3aa: CASSSSTDRAYEQYF

d_gene: TRBD1
v_gene: TRBV28
j_gene: TRBJ1-3
abundance: NA
CDR3nt: TGTGCCAGCAGTTCAGGGGGGTCCCCTTCGTCCGGAAACACCATATATTTT
CDR3aa: CASSSGGSPSSGNTIYF

d_gene: TRBD2
v_gene: TRBV19
j_gene: TRBJ2-3
abundance: once
CDR3nt: TGTGCCAGTAGTCCGGGACTAGATGCAGATACGCAGTATTTT
CDR3aa: CASSPGLDADTQYF

d_gene: TRBD2
v_gene: TRBV18
j_gene: TRBJ2-7
abundance: once
CDR3nt: TGTGCCAGCTCACCCTCGCGGAGGGTAGCGGGATTATACGAGCAGTACTTC
CDR3aa: CASSPSRRVAGLYEQYF

d_gene: TRBD2
v_gene: TRBV6-5
j_gene: TRBJ2-7
abundance: NA
CDR3nt: TGTGCCAGCAGGCCCTTTGGGGGGGGGACCTACGAGCAGTACTTC
CDR3aa: CASRPFGGGTYEQYF

d_gene: NA
v_gene: TRBV6-5
j_gene: TRBJ2-1
abundance: NA
CDR3nt: TGTGCCAGCAAGGGGGGGGGTAGTGAGCAGTTCTTC
CDR3aa: CASKGGGSEQFF